The 10 T cell receptor beta chains listed next were all sequenced from one sample in a study of blood T cell repertoires in COVID-19. The assay was immunoSEQ multiplex PCR, and TCRdb's table has in-frame clones only and misses some. Here the sample spans approximately 390,000 clones, approximately 88% being singletons. Sequencing used PBMCs or T cells enriched from blood (not recorded which). The receptors shown here come from a woman in her thirties or forties with acute COVID-19.

V gene TRBV5-5 combines with J gene TRBJ2-1; 10 bases are shared with TRBD2. CDR3 size: 13 residues. Trimming at V came to 4 bases and at J to 9 bases, leaving 4 bases not matched to a gene. CDR1 is SGHKS and CDR2 is YYEKEE in the germline V gene (reference sequence). The CDR3, as DNA: TGTGCCAGCAGCCCTAGCGGGGGTTCTGAGCAGTTCTTC. This codes for CASSPSGGSEQFF.

This chain links TRBV24-1 with TRBJ1-5; no definite D call. Between the trimmed V and J ends, which lost 4 bases and 7 bases, there was a span of 7 bases. From germline, CDR1 is KGHDR and CDR2 SFDVKD. This CDR3 region has 12 residues. Here the CDR3 reads CATSDGSQPQHF. In DNA form, the CDR3 reads TGTGCCACCAGTGACGGGAGCCAGCCCCAGCATTTT.

The chain couples TRBV6-5 to TRBJ1-2, with TRBD1 matching 8 bases. Germline assignment: CDR1 MNHEY and CDR2 SVGAGI. The length of the CDR3 is 13 residues. V was pared by 2 bases and J by 8 bases, with 4 bases of the junction left unmatched. CDR3 residues: CASSYGQGLGYTF. CDR3 nucleotides: TGTGCCAGCAGTTACGGACAGGGATTAGGCTACACCTTC.

The chain joins TRBV5-1 to TRBJ2-5; TRBD2 is a possible D gene (5 bases). CDR3 size: 14 residues. CDR1 SGHRS and CDR2 YFSETQ come from the germline V gene. With 0 bases removed from V and 3 bases from J, the gap between germline ends came to 9 bases. Here the CDR3 DNA reads TGCGCCAGCAGCTTGGCCGGGATTGAAGAGACCCAGTACTTC. It translates to CASSLAGIEETQYF.

V gene TRBV9 combines with J gene TRBJ2-2, with 13 bases aligning to TRBD2. Germline lookup yields CDR1 SGDLS and CDR2 YYNGEE. V gave up 7 bases and J gave up 5 bases; unmatched junction bases: 8. The CDR3 spans 16 residues. The CDR3 coding sequence is TGTGCCAGCGCACTAGCGGGGGGGCCTTCTACCGGGGAGCTGTTTTTT. It encodes CASALAGGPSTGELFF.

The J gene is TRBJ2-1, the V gene TRBV5-1; 9 nucleotides agree with TRBD2. Trimming at V came to 3 bases and at J to 6 bases, leaving 7 bases not matched to a gene. The CDR3 runs 15 residues. Germline CDR1 and CDR2: SGHRS and YFSETQ. In DNA, the CDR3 is TGCGCCAGCAGCTCCTGGGGACTAGCTGGCAATGAGCAGTTCTTC. It is translated as CASSSWGLAGNEQFF.

DNA of the CDR3: TGTGCCAGCAGCCAAGAAACCAGCGGGGGGACAGATACGCAGTATTTT. Translation gives CASSQETSGGTDTQYF. The chain recombines TRBV3-1 (or the pseudogene TRBV3-2) with TRBJ2-3, with 9 bases lining up with TRBD2. CDR1 LGHDT and CDR2 YNNKEL come from the germline V gene (reference sequence). This CDR3 comprises 16 residues. V shed 0 bases and J 3 bases; nucleotides not matched to a gene: 4.

This chain connects TRBV5-5 to TRBJ2-7; D remains ambiguous. Trimming cost V 6 bases and J 2 bases, with 15 bases left between them. CDR1 SGHKS and CDR2 YYEKEE come from the germline V gene (reference sequence). The CDR3 has 14 residues. CDR3 protein: CASTPEAETYEQYF. The CDR3 DNA reads TGTGCCAGCACCCCCGAGGCGGAGACCTACGAGCAGTACTTC.

This chain connects TRBV5-1 to TRBJ2-3, with a possible D match to TRBD2 (5 bases). Germline V gene lookup returns CDR1 SGHRS and CDR2 YFSETQ. Trimming removed 4 bases from V and 5 bases from J, with 14 bases in between. The CDR3 consists of 14 residues. The DNA of the CDR3 is TGCGCCAGCAGCAGATCGGGGATCAAAGATACGCAGTATTTT. Translating it yields CASSRSGIKDTQYF.

The gene calls are TRBV12-3 or TRBV12-4 and TRBJ1-2, with TRBD1 identical over 7 bases. The CDR3 runs 13 residues. The J segment lost 4 bases and the V segment lost 6 bases, leaving 5 bases of the junction unmatched. As DNA, the CDR3 is TGTGCCAGCAGCTCGACAGGGTTCTATGGCTACACCTTC. Residues: CASSSTGFYGYTF.